Listed below are T cell receptor beta chains from one sample, sequenced in a study of shared clonotypes between healthy human individuals. Only in-frame clones appear in the TCRdb table, and some are missing; sequencing was by immunoSEQ multiplex PCR. The profile shows roughly 2,000,000 clones, roughly 94% of them singletons. The specimen was naive CD8+ T cells sorted from blood. Every receptor here comes from a man between 18 and 29 years old in good health. Both conserved end residues are part of each CDR3. The order of the fields is D gene, J gene, V gene, clone size, CDR3 protein, CDR3 DNA. D genes are given only for firm matches. For some rows the clone size is stated as once, few or many, or as a class when expanded; others skip it.

NA | TRBJ1-2 | TRBV28 | NA | CASSFFVEGFNYGYTF | TGTGCCAGCAGTTTCTTCGTGGAGGGGTTCAACTATGGCTACACCTTC
TRBD1 | TRBJ1-5 | TRBV28 | NA | CASTPGGDSQPQHF | TGTGCCAGCACTCCAGGGGGAGATTCTCAGCCCCAGCATTTT
TRBD1 | TRBJ2-3 | TRBV11-2 | NA | CASSPGTGTDTQYF | TGTGCCAGCAGCCCCGGGACAGGCACAGATACGCAGTATTTT
NA | TRBJ1-2 | TRBV30 | once | CAGRNVGYYGYTF | TGTGCCGGTAGAAACGTCGGGTACTATGGCTACACCTTC
NA | TRBJ2-3 | TRBV10-1 | NA | CASSEGFTDTQYF | TGCGCCAGCAGTGAGGGCTTCACAGATACGCAGTATTTT
TRBD2 | TRBJ2-7 | TRBV19 | NA | CASRASGGLSSYEQYF | TGTGCCAGTAGGGCTAGCGGGGGGCTCAGCTCCTACGAGCAGTACTTC
NA | TRBJ2-7 | TRBV18 | NA | CASSPGHFYEQYF | TGTGCCAGCTCACCCGGACATTTCTACGAGCAGTACTTC
NA | TRBJ2-3 | TRBV11-3 | NA | CASSLGGVPERDTQYF | TGTGCCAGCAGCTTAGGAGGGGTTCCGGAGCGGGATACGCAGTATTTT
NA | TRBJ1-2 | TRBV6-5 | NA | CASSYSTGHYGYTF | TGTGCCAGCAGTTACTCGACAGGACACTATGGCTACACCTTC
NA | TRBJ2-2 | TRBV2 | NA | CASIRRDTGELFF | TGTGCCAGTATACGGCGGGACACCGGGGAGCTGTTTTTT
NA | TRBJ1-5 | TRBV2 | NA | CASGWGEINQPQHF | TGTGCCAGCGGGTGGGGGGAGATCAATCAGCCCCAGCATTTT
NA | TRBJ2-5 | TRBV11-1 | once | CASSHGGETQYF | TGTGCCAGCAGCCATGGGGGAGAGACCCAGTACTTC
NA | TRBJ1-4 | TRBV2 | NA | CASSEPDSATNEKLFF | TGTGCCAGCAGTGAACCGGATTCCGCAACTAATGAAAAACTGTTTTTT
NA | TRBJ1-1 | TRBV5-5 | NA | CASSPQMNTEAFF | TGTGCCAGCAGCCCTCAGATGAACACTGAAGCTTTCTTT
TRBD1 | TRBJ2-5 | TRBV14 | NA | CASSQSPWTGGETQYF | TGTGCCAGCAGCCAATCCCCCTGGACAGGGGGGGAGACCCAGTACTTC
NA | TRBJ2-7 | TRBV6-6 | NA | CASSPQLNEQYF | TGTGCCAGCTCGCCGCAGCTTAACGAGCAGTACTTC
NA | TRBJ2-7 | TRBV4-1 | once | CASSQDTRYEQYF | TGCGCCAGCAGCCAAGATACCAGGTACGAGCAGTACTTC
TRBD2 | TRBJ2-1 | TRBV10-3 | NA | CATAGDNEQFF | TGTGCAACAGCGGGAGACAATGAGCAGTTCTTC
TRBD1 | TRBJ2-7 | TRBV19 | once | CASSIGGTGVNKGLYEQYF | TGTGCCAGTAGTATAGGGGGGACAGGGGTTAATAAGGGTTTGTACGAGCAGTACTTC
NA | TRBJ2-7 | TRBV19 | NA | CASSMNGGAEQYF | TGTGCCAGTAGTATGAATGGAGGGGCCGAGCAGTACTTC
NA | TRBJ2-7 | TRBV29-1 | NA | CSVASGPTDYEQYF | TGCAGCGTTGCCTCCGGGCCGACTGACTACGAGCAGTACTTC
NA | TRBJ2-6 | TRBV10-3 | NA | CAISDSDSGANVLTF | TGTGCCATCAGTGACAGCGACTCTGGGGCCAACGTCCTGACTTTC
TRBD2 | TRBJ2-2 | TRBV7-2 | once | CASSLRLAGGAGELFF | TGTGCCAGCAGCTTACGCCTAGCGGGAGGGGCCGGGGAGCTGTTTTTT
NA | TRBJ1-1 | TRBV6-1 | once | CASSDWGGNTEAFF | TGTGCCAGCAGTGATTGGGGCGGGAACACTGAAGCTTTCTTT
TRBD2 | TRBJ2-5 | TRBV25-1 | NA | CASSEYADAFLAEETQYF | TGTGCCAGCAGTGAATATGCGGACGCGTTCCTAGCGGAAGAGACCCAGTACTTC
TRBD1 | TRBJ2-7 | TRBV5-6 | NA | CASSLGGQGPYEQYF | TGTGCCAGCAGCTTGGGTGGACAGGGACCCTACGAGCAGTACTTC
NA | TRBJ2-7 | TRBV4-1 | NA | CASSLQRGDYEQYF | TGCGCCAGCAGCCTCCAGAGGGGGGACTACGAGCAGTACTTC
NA | TRBJ2-7 | TRBV6-1 | NA | CASSEGQRLAFSSYEQYF | TGTGCCAGCAGTGAGGGGCAACGGCTAGCGTTCTCATCCTACGAGCAGTACTTC
NA | TRBJ1-1 | TRBV9 | few | CASSSGGGTEAFF | TGTGCCAGCAGCAGCGGGGGGGGCACTGAAGCTTTCTTT
NA | TRBJ2-7 | TRBV6-1 | NA | CASRVDSTYEQYF | TGTGCCAGCAGAGTAGACAGCACCTACGAGCAGTACTTC
NA | TRBJ2-7 | TRBV4-1 | NA | CASSQDGAVVGGFSYEQYF | TGCGCCAGCAGCCAAGATGGGGCGGTCGTGGGTGGCTTCTCCTACGAGCAGTACTTC
TRBD2 | TRBJ2-7 | TRBV11-2 | NA | CASSFSGGLYEQYF | TGTGCCAGCAGCTTTAGCGGGGGGCTCTACGAGCAGTACTTC
NA | TRBJ2-3 | TRBV19 | NA | CASSGAGAVEDTQYF | TGTGCCAGTAGTGGTGCGGGGGCCGTAGAAGATACGCAGTATTTT
TRBD2 | TRBJ2-3 | TRBV5-6 | NA | CASSLVGGITDTQYF | TGTGCCAGCAGCTTGGTGGGGGGGATCACAGATACGCAGTATTTT
TRBD1 | TRBJ2-7 | TRBV9 | NA | CASSSSQGDPYEQYF | TGTGCCAGCAGCTCCTCGCAGGGGGACCCCTACGAGCAGTACTTC
NA | TRBJ2-7 | TRBV4-1 | NA | CASSQGTQYEQYF | TGCGCCAGCAGCCAAGGGACCCAATACGAGCAGTACTTC
NA | TRBJ2-5 | TRBV18 | NA | CASSPTALGQETQYF | TGTGCCAGCTCACCTACAGCTCTGGGCCAAGAGACCCAGTACTTC
NA | TRBJ2-2 | TRBV11-3 | NA | CASSGAGELFF | TGTGCCAGCAGCGGGGCCGGGGAGCTGTTTTTT
NA | TRBJ2-7 | TRBV5-6 | NA | CASSLMAQIHYEQYF | TGTGCCAGCAGCTTGATGGCGCAGATCCACTACGAGCAGTACTTC
TRBD2 | TRBJ2-1 | TRBV5-4 | NA | CASAAGGGPGEQFF | TGTGCCAGCGCCGCGGGCGGGGGGCCGGGGGAGCAGTTCTTC
NA | TRBJ2-5 | TRBV5-1 | NA | CASSLASDGVGTQYF | TGCGCCAGCAGCTTGGCCTCGGACGGGGTTGGGACCCAGTACTTC
NA | TRBJ1-5 | TRBV7-2 | NA | CASSLWNFSNQPQHF | TGTGCCAGCAGCTTATGGAACTTCTCTAATCAGCCCCAGCATTTT
NA | TRBJ2-2 | TRBV4-1 | NA | CASSFRQTLLSNTGELFF | TGCGCCAGCAGCTTCCGACAGACTCTACTATCGAACACCGGGGAGCTGTTTTTT
NA | TRBJ1-1 | TRBV10-3 | NA | CAISEYLSGTANTEAFF | TGTGCCATCAGTGAGTACCTTTCCGGGACGGCAAACACTGAAGCTTTCTTT
NA | TRBJ1-1 | TRBV10-2 | once | CASIDPALNTEAFF | TGCGCCAGCATCGATCCAGCTTTGAACACTGAAGCTTTCTTT
NA | TRBJ2-3 | TRBV2 | NA | CAATDTQYF | TGTGCCGCGACCGATACGCAGTATTTT
TRBD2 | TRBJ2-1 | TRBV6-5 | NA | CASSYLTSGGNEQFF | TGTGCCAGCAGTTACCTCACTAGCGGGGGCAATGAGCAGTTCTTC
NA | TRBJ1-1 | TRBV14 | few | CASSPLGGGTEAFF | TGTGCCAGCAGCCCCCTGGGCGGGGGCACTGAAGCTTTCTTT
TRBD2 | TRBJ2-3 | TRBV7-9 | NA | CASSSGLAGTSDTQYF | TGTGCCAGCAGCTCGGGACTAGCGGGGACGTCGGATACGCAGTATTTT
NA | TRBJ2-5 | TRBV28 | NA | CASSSTESQETQYF | TGTGCCAGCAGCTCCACAGAGTCCCAAGAGACCCAGTACTTC
NA | TRBJ1-2 | TRBV28 | NA | CASSLSPRSGYTF | TGTGCCAGCAGTTTATCTCCCCGCTCAGGCTACACCTTC